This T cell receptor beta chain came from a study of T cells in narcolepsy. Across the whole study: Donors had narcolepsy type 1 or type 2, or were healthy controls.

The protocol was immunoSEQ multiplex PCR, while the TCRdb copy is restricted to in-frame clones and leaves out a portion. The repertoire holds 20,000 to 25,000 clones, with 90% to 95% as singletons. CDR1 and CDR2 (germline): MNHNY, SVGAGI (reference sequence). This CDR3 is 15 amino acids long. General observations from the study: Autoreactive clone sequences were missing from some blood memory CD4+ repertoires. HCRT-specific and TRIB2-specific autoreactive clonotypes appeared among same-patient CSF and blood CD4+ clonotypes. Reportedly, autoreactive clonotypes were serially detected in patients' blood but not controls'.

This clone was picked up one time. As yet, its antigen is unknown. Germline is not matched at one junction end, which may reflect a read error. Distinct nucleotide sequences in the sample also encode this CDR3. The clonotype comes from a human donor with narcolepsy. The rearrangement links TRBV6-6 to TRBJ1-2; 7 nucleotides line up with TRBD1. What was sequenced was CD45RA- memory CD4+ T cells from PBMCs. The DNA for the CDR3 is TGTGCCAGCAGTTACACCCGGGACAGTAACTATGGCTACACCTTT. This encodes CASSYTRDSNYGYTF.